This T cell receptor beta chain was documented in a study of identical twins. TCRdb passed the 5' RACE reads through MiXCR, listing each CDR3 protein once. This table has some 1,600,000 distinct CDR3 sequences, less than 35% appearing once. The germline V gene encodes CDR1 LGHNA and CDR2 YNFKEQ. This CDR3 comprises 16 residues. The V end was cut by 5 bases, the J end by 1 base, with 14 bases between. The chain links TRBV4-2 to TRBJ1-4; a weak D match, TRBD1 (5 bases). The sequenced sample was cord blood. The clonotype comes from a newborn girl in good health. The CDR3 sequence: CASSSGRAGTNEKLFF. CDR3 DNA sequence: TGTGCCAGCAGCTCGGGACGGGCCGGAACTAATGAAAAACTGTTTTTT.